A selection of T cell receptor beta chains follows, all from one sample in a study of T cells expressing NK-cell markers. TCRdb processed the 5' RACE reads again and assigns one entry to each CDR3 protein, with no DNA. The sample features about 150,000 distinct CDR3 sequences, with 20% to 25% in its top ten. Sequencing was performed on blood T cells: a sorted CD56 or NKG2C T cell subset, CD4+ or CD8+ T cells, or bulk PBMC T cells (not recorded which). These TCRs come from a man between 18 and 69 years old in good health. CDR3s include the opening cysteine and the closing phenylalanine or tryptophan.

CDR3,V,J
CASSLPTSGGVDEQFF,TRBV11-2,TRBJ2-1
CASSRDYANYGYTF,TRBV12-3/TRBV12-4,TRBJ1-2
CASSLAGEQYF,TRBV7-9,TRBJ2-7
CASSLGSGGSTDTQYF,TRBV5-8,TRBJ2-3
CASSDSGGGAYREQFF,TRBV6-4,TRBJ2-1
CASSPLTGWSYNSPLHF,TRBV6-1,TRBJ1-6
CASRTGFKETQYF,TRBV11-2,TRBJ2-5
CASTVDRGRPDTQYF,TRBV5-6,TRBJ2-3
CASSPVRQGRKETQYF,TRBV18,TRBJ2-5
CSVGPDRYGYTF,TRBV29-1,TRBJ1-2
CASSFSGTGTGGYTF,TRBV11-2,TRBJ1-2
CASSYNSDRNTEAFF,TRBV7-6,TRBJ1-1
CASSAFDGGLSPLHF,TRBV19,TRBJ1-6
CASSLATWEQYF,TRBV12-3/TRBV12-4,TRBJ2-7
CASSPSSGGAYEQYF,TRBV19,TRBJ2-7
CASSLARGGASNQPQHF,TRBV7-9,TRBJ1-5
CSVLSVGEVYEQYF,TRBV29-1,TRBJ2-7
CASRGTGYPEQYF,TRBV3-1,TRBJ2-7
CASGDSGDVAFF,TRBV9,TRBJ1-1
CASSSFKKPYEQYF,TRBV28,TRBJ2-7
CASSQIPFETQYF,TRBV4-2,TRBJ2-5
CASSFSVGLEITDTQYF,TRBV7-8,TRBJ2-3
CASSPVEVTYEQYF,TRBV5-1,TRBJ2-7
CARGTGNSNQPQHF,TRBV19,TRBJ1-5
CASSSSLTSGAYEQYF,TRBV7-9,TRBJ2-7
CASSDSSLGRRSYEQYF,TRBV7-9,TRBJ2-7